The table lists the clone carrying this T cell receptor beta chain with a count of one. Assay: immunoSEQ multiplex PCR; the TCRdb copy retains only in-frame clones and omits some. The sample yields some 77,000 clones, roughly 85% seen once. Baseline, cycle 4 day 1, and cycle 7 day 1 were the blood sampling points. The sample originates from a study of OX40 agonist ivuxolimab in advanced cancers. V was shortened by 0 bases and J by 6 bases, with 8 bases between the two germline ends. Per germline, CDR1 LGHNA and CDR2 YSLEER. The CDR3 has 13 amino acids. This rearrangement joins TRBV4-3 to TRBJ1-1; TRBD1 is a possible D gene (5 bases). The clonotype comes from an adult with an advanced solid tumor such as melanoma, head and neck, liver or kidney cancer. This sample comprised CD4+ or CD8+ T cells sorted from blood, obtained in a trial of the OX40 agonist ivuxolimab. CDR3 sequence (DNA): TGCGCCAGCAGCCAAGACAGGGCCGCTGAAGCTTTCTTT. This translates into CASSQDRAAEAFF.